The sequence of this T cell receptor beta chain was determined in a study of blood T cells in healthy people across ages. Findings of the study overall: Roughly linearly, TCR beta diversity per million T cells fell as age increased.

Notes on this clonotype: Its specificity is not known.

A second PCR, run for about 6 to 11 cycles, used a sample-barcoded 5' primer plus a J-beta primer mix. TCRdb reprocessed the 5' RACE reads with MiXCR, giving one entry per CDR3 protein. The sample has over 1,500,000 distinct CDR3 sequences, roughly two fifths seen once. This CDR3 contains 17 residues. With 1 base clipped from V and 0 bases from J, the junction kept 7 bases outside the gene matches. Germline V gene lookup returns CDR1 SGHVS and CDR2 FNYEAQ. Sequencing was done on a sample of blood. The receptor was isolated from a human donor in good health. V usage is TRBV7-6 and J usage is TRBJ2-7; 9 bases are shared with TRBD2. The CDR3 reads CASSLDYAGGASYEQYF. DNA of the CDR3: TGTGCCAGCAGCTTAGACTACGCGGGGGGGGCCTCCTACGAGCAGTACTTC.